This TCR beta chain comes out of a study of T cell clusters in autoimmune cytopenias. Tens of thousands of genome equivalents of blood DNA were amplified for TRB. TRB rearrangements were amplified by touch-down multiplex PCR with mixed TRB-A/B primers. From the multiplex PCR reads, TCRdb lists one entry per CDR3 protein and no DNA. The repertoire shows over 7,500 distinct CDR3 sequences; the top ten hold roughly 5.9%. CDR3 length: 17 amino acids. The V gene's germline CDR1 is MNHEY and CDR2 SVGEGT. The chain employs TRBV6-2 or TRBV6-3 and TRBJ2-3; as DNA is missing, the TRBD2 call by TCRdb cannot be tested. This clonotype originated in a human donor with an autoimmune cytopenia or autoimmune hepatitis (not recorded which). Specimen: peripheral blood. The CDR3 reads CASSSGTSGRSTDTQYF.